Each of the 9 T cell receptor beta chains below was sequenced from the same sample in a study of CD8 T cells in Susac syndrome. A quantity of about 0.5 to 1 ug RNA underwent reverse transcription using random hexamers. TCRdb used MiXCR to reprocess the immunoSEQ multiplex PCR reads, holding one entry per CDR3 protein. The table lists about 140,000 distinct CDR3 sequences, almost 96% of them singletons. The sample consisted of CD4+ T cells from PBMCs. The receptor source for this set is a human donor with Susac syndrome.

The chain carries TRBV5-6 and TRBJ1-2, with D tentatively TRBD1 (5 bases). The length of the CDR3 is 14 residues. V lost 2 bases to trimming and J lost 5 bases, with 13 bases between them. Germline V gene lookup returns CDR1 SGHDT and CDR2 YYEEEE. CDR3 DNA sequence: TGTGCCAGCAGCTTAAAGGGACGGGGATATGGCTACACCTTC. It is translated as CASSLKGRGYGYTF.

The chain has TRBV27 and TRBJ2-1, with D unresolved. CDR1 and CDR2 from the germline V gene are MNHEY and SMNVEV (reference sequence). The CDR3 is made up of 15 amino acids. Between the trimmed V and J ends, which lost 6 bases and 3 bases, there was a span of 15 bases. Here the CDR3 reads CASSRSYSNYNEQFF. In DNA, the CDR3 is TGTGCCAGCAGCCGTTCCTACTCGAACTACAATGAGCAGTTCTTC.

The rearrangement uses TRBV4-1 and TRBJ1-2; D gene uncertain. The CDR3 spans 14 residues. CDR1 is MGHRA and CDR2 is YSYEKL in the germline V gene. Trimming took off 1 base at V and 1 base at J, with 7 bases between the two ends. This CDR3 reads CASSQVGGNYGYTF. CDR3 coding DNA: TGCGCCAGCAGCCAAGTCGGCGGTAACTATGGCTACACCTTC.

The genes are TRBV7-9 and TRBJ2-1; no reliable D call. Trimming took off 1 base at V and 6 bases at J, with 13 bases between the two ends. This CDR3 is 15 amino acids long. Germline V CDR1 and CDR2: SEHNR, FQNEAQ (reference sequence). CDR3 region: CASSLEGPVANEQFF. Written as DNA, the CDR3 is TGTGCCAGCAGCTTAGAGGGCCCAGTGGCCAATGAGCAGTTCTTC.

V gene TRBV11-3 combines with J gene TRBJ2-1, with 10 bases that match TRBD2. With V trimmed by 5 bases and J by 9 bases, 10 bases remained unmatched. Germline CDR1 is SGHNT and CDR2 is YENEEA. The CDR3 sequence is 15 residues long. CDR3 nucleotide sequence: TGTGCCAGCAGCCCCCGGCTAGCGGGAGTTACTGAGCAGTTCTTC. Protein sequence: CASSPRLAGVTEQFF.

The rearrangement joins TRBV18 to TRBJ2-1; possible D gene TRBD1, 6 bases. The V and J ends lost 4 bases and 5 bases respectively, with 12 bases between them. From germline, CDR1 is KGHSH and CDR2 LQKENI. This CDR3 has 14 amino acids. As DNA, the CDR3 is TGTGCCAGCTCACTGGGGGCGGACAACAATGAGCAGTTCTTC. This translates into CASSLGADNNEQFF.

V is TRBV14 and J is TRBJ2-5, with D perhaps TRBD1 or TRBD2 (5 bases each). Germline V gene lookup returns CDR1 SGHDN and CDR2 FVKESK. Between the trimmed V and J ends, which lost 2 bases and 5 bases, there was a span of 12 bases. The CDR3 has 14 residues. This CDR3 is CASSQQGPGETQYF. CDR3 in DNA: TGTGCCAGCAGCCAACAGGGACCTGGGGAGACCCAGTACTTC. Variable domain in full (rest from reference TRBV14 and TRBJ2-5): EAGVTQFPSHSVIEKGQTVTLRCDPISGHDNLYWYRRVMGKEIKFLLHFVKESKQDESGMPNNRFLAERTGGTYSTLKVQPAELEDSGVYFCASSQQGPGETQYFGPGTRLLVL.

The V call is TRBV18, the J call TRBJ1-6, with 7 positions matching TRBD1. V shed 1 base and J 9 bases; nucleotides not matched to a gene: 6. This CDR3 has 15 residues. Per the germline V gene, CDR1 is KGHSH and CDR2 is LQKENI. This chain's CDR3 is CASSPRDRGLSPLHF. The CDR3 DNA reads TGTGCCAGCTCACCACGGGACAGAGGACTTTCACCCCTCCACTTT.

J is TRBJ2-5 and V is TRBV5-1; D gene uncertain. This CDR3 is 15 amino acids long. In germline, CDR1 is SGHRS, CDR2 YFSETQ. V dropped 4 bases and J dropped 4 bases, with 17 bases sitting between them. CDR3 nucleotide sequence: TGCGCCAGCAGCCCCTTGGGCTCTTCTCTAGAGACCCAGTACTTC. This encodes CASSPLGSSLETQYF.